This TCR beta chain was identified during a study of blood T cell repertoires in COVID-19. Study background: Sample material is recorded as cDNA or gDNA derived from T cells, B-cell-depleted T cells, or PBMCs.

As originally analysed: Estimates of nucleated cell counts were drawn from the amplification of reference gene primers. The repertoire was sequenced with immunoSEQ multiplex PCR; TCRdb's copy has only in-frame clones and lacks some. The DNA gave D and trimming, while V, J and clone size come from that table. The data contain roughly 250,000 clones, 90% of them singletons. Trimming pared 8 bases from V and 5 bases from J, leaving 18 bases between. There are 14 residues in the CDR3. Germline loops: CDR1 MNHEY, CDR2 SVGAGI. The chain has TRBV6-5 and TRBJ1-1; D may be TRBD1 (6 bases). Sequencing used peripheral blood. The clonotype was recovered from a woman in her thirties or forties with acute or convalescent COVID-19. CDR3 DNA sequence: TGTGCCAGCCGGGGGGCAGGGACGGTAACTGAAGCTTTCTTT. It codes for CASRGAGTVTEAFF.